This T cell receptor beta chain was recorded in a study of blood T cell repertoires in COVID-19. Study summary: PBMCs, B-cell-depleted T cells, or T cells were the source of the cDNA or gDNA that made up the material.

Original analysis: Estimation of nucleated cell counts relied on the amplification of reference gene primers. Sequenced by immunoSEQ multiplex PCR; TCRdb stores in-frame clones only, minus some. V and J calls and clone size are as listed in that table; D and trimming were resolved from the DNA. In the table there are some 290,000 clones, around nine tenths of which are singletons. Recruited during active infection, patients (from Seattle) were subsequently followed longitudinally. Source material: peripheral blood. The sequence came from a woman aged 25-40 years with COVID-19, enrolled during active disease.

The CDR3 protein is CASSQGAGYNEQFF. CDR3 bases: TGCGCCAGCAGCCAAGGGGCTGGCTACAATGAGCAGTTCTTC. The chain has TRBV4-3 and TRBJ2-1; D is ambiguous. The CDR3 is 14 residues long. Trimming stripped 1 base from V and 3 bases from J, with 7 bases between. Per the germline V gene, CDR1 is LGHNA and CDR2 is YSLEER.